Listed below are T cell receptor beta chains from one sample, sequenced in a study of graft-versus-host responses after intestinal transplantation. Repertoires were generated with immunoSEQ multiplex PCR, while TCRdb's copy carries only in-frame clones and drops some. The sample shows 62,000 or so clones, 70% to 90% of them seen only once. The sample was PBMCs, taken 26 days after transplant. The receptors were sampled from a human patient who received an intestinal transplant, so some T cells may come from the graft donor. CDR3s include the opening cysteine and the closing phenylalanine or tryptophan. D genes are given only for firm matches. Only some rows state a clone size, as once, few, many or a class for expanded clones.

V,size,J,D,DNA,CDR3
TRBV4-3,-,TRBJ2-3,-,TGCGCCAGCAGCCAAGATTCGACAGATACGCAGTATTTT,CASSQDSTDTQYF
TRBV7-6,once,TRBJ1-6,TRBD1,TGTGCCAGCAGCCCAACGACCGGGACAGGTTTTAATTCACCCCTCCACTTT,CASSPTTGTGFNSPLHF
TRBV5-4,-,TRBJ1-1,TRBD1,TGTGCCAGCAGCTTGTCATTAGGGGGCGGGGACACTGAAGCTTTCTTT,CASSLSLGGGDTEAFF
TRBV5-4,-,TRBJ1-1,-,TGTGCCAGCAGCTTGGAGGCAGGGTCTTCAGACACTGAAGCTTTCTTT,CASSLEAGSSDTEAFF
TRBV27,-,TRBJ2-7,TRBD1,TGTGCCAGCAGTAAGACAGGGGCGACCTACGAGCAGTACTTC,CASSKTGATYEQYF
TRBV19,once,TRBJ1-4,TRBD1,TGTGCCAGTAGTGTCCCCCGGGACAGGGGCTCTGAAAAACTGTTTTTT,CASSVPRDRGSEKLFF
TRBV27,-,TRBJ2-1,TRBD2,TGTGCCAGCAGTTTGACTAGCGGGAGGGCCGACGAGCAGTTCTTC,CASSLTSGRADEQFF
TRBV29-1,-,TRBJ2-7,TRBD2,TGCAGCGCCACCACGGGGGGAACCCTTTACGAGCAGTACTTC,CSATTGGTLYEQYF
TRBV6-6,-,TRBJ2-1,-,TGTGCCAGCACCCGGGGGGCCTCCTACAATGAGCAGTTCTTC,CASTRGASYNEQFF
TRBV5-6,-,TRBJ1-1,TRBD1,TGTGCCAGCAGCAAGACAGGGGTTAACACTGAAGCTTTCTTT,CASSKTGVNTEAFF
TRBV6-5,-,TRBJ1-2,TRBD1,TGTGCCAGCAGCGCAACAGGGGGGCACCCTCTCTTAACCTTC,CASSATGGHPLLTF
TRBV6-1,-,TRBJ2-7,-,TGTGCCAGCAGTGAAGACCCGGGGAAGGGCTCCTACGAGCAGTACTTC,CASSEDPGKGSYEQYF
TRBV5-5,-,TRBJ2-6,TRBD1,TGTGCCAGCAGGTGGACAGGCTTTGGGGCCAACGTCCTGACTTTC,CASRWTGFGANVLTF
TRBV28,-,TRBJ2-2,-,TGTGCCAGCAGCCCCACAACTAACTCCGCGAACACCGGGGAGCTGTTTTTT,CASSPTTNSANTGELFF
TRBV29-1,-,TRBJ2-3,-,TGCAGCGTTGAAGGTCCTAGCCCAGTGTCAGATACGCAGTATTTT,CSVEGPSPVSDTQYF
TRBV28,-,TRBJ2-3,TRBD1,TGTGCCAGCAGTTTCTCCCGGGACAGGGTTATCTCCACAGATACGCAGTATTTT,CASSFSRDRVISTDTQYF
TRBV9,-,TRBJ1-2,TRBD1,TGTGCCAGCACCGGAACCGAAGAGGGGGCGAACTATGGCTACACCTTC,CASTGTEEGANYGYTF
TRBV27,-,TRBJ1-4,-,TGTGCCAGCAGTCGTGGCAGAACCGAAAAACTGTTTTTT,CASSRGRTEKLFF
TRBV27,-,TRBJ2-7,-,TGTGCCAGCAGTTTAATTGGCGGCTTCTACGAGCAGTACTTC,CASSLIGGFYEQYF
TRBV9,-,TRBJ2-7,TRBD2,TGTGCCAGCAGCGTCGGGACTAGCGGGGTCGAGCAGTACTTC,CASSVGTSGVEQYF
TRBV28,-,TRBJ2-1,TRBD2,TGTGCCAGCACCCTCGTAGCGGGAGCCTACAATGAGCAGTTCTTC,CASTLVAGAYNEQFF
TRBV27,-,TRBJ2-7,TRBD1,TGTGCCAGCAGTTCCCGGACAGGGGAGTACGAGCAGTACTTC,CASSSRTGEYEQYF
TRBV19,-,TRBJ1-6,-,TGTGCCAGTAGTAAGTCGACAGCGGGATTTTCACCCCTCCACTTT,CASSKSTAGFSPLHF
TRBV6-5,-,TRBJ2-2,TRBD1,TGTGCCAGCAGTTATCCGACAGGGGGCGGATCCGGGGAGCTGTTTTTT,CASSYPTGGGSGELFF
TRBV2,-,TRBJ1-4,TRBD1,TGTGCCAGCATGGACAGGGATGGTAATGAAAAACTGTTTTTT,CASMDRDGNEKLFF
TRBV5-1,once,TRBJ2-1,-,TGCGCCAGCAGCTTTAGGACAAGCTCCTACAATGAGCAGTTCTTC,CASSFRTSSYNEQFF
TRBV27,-,TRBJ2-2,TRBD2,TGTGCCAGCGGCCTAGCGGGGCCGAACACCGGGGAGCTGTTTTTT,CASGLAGPNTGELFF
TRBV2,-,TRBJ1-5,-,TGTGCCAGCAGTGTGGAATCGGGAAATCAGCCCCAGCATTTT,CASSVESGNQPQHF
TRBV6-1,-,TRBJ1-5,TRBD1,TGTGCCAGCAGTGAAAGGGACAGCTATAGCAATCAGCCCCAGCATTTT,CASSERDSYSNQPQHF
TRBV27,-,TRBJ2-2,-,TGTGCCAGCAGTTTAGGCTGGGGCGGCACCGGGGAGCTGTTTTTT,CASSLGWGGTGELFF
TRBV9,-,TRBJ2-5,-,TGTGCCAGCAGCGTAGCCGAGCGAGCGCAAGACCAGTACTTC,CASSVAERAQDQYF
TRBV7-2,-,TRBJ1-5,-,TGTGCCAGCAGCTTTGAGGGCCGCAATCAGCCCCAGCATTTT,CASSFEGRNQPQHF
TRBV9,-,TRBJ1-6,-,TGTGCCAGCAGCGTAGGGGGGGAGGCTTCACCCCTCCACTTT,CASSVGGEASPLHF
TRBV10-3,-,TRBJ2-7,TRBD1,TGTGCCATCAAACTTGACAGGGGAGCCTACGAGCAGTACTTC,CAIKLDRGAYEQYF
TRBV7-9,-,TRBJ2-7,TRBD1,TGTGCCAGCACCGCGGACAGGGACGCCTACGAGCAGTACTTC,CASTADRDAYEQYF
TRBV2,-,TRBJ1-4,-,TGTGCCAGCAGTGATAGCAGTCTTAATGAAAAACTGTTTTTT,CASSDSSLNEKLFF
TRBV28,-,TRBJ1-5,-,TGTGCCAGCAGTTCACATAGCAATCAGCCCCAGCATTTT,CASSSHSNQPQHF
TRBV7-7,-,TRBJ2-5,TRBD2,TGTGCTAGCAGCTTAGCAGCGGGGCTGGAGGGAGAGACCCAGTACTTC,CASSLAAGLEGETQYF
TRBV5-1,-,TRBJ2-3,TRBD1,TGCGCCAGCAGCCGCGGGACAGGGGGGGCCGGGGCGGCTACAGATACGCAGTATTTT,CASSRGTGGAGAATDTQYF
TRBV6-4,-,TRBJ2-3,-,TGTGCCAGCAGTGACTCGGCTAGCGGCACAGATACGCAGTATTTT,CASSDSASGTDTQYF
TRBV9,-,TRBJ2-5,TRBD2,TGTGCCAGCAGCGTAGGTCCAAAGGTAGCGGGGGGGGGAGAGACCCAGTACTTC,CASSVGPKVAGGGETQYF
TRBV4-1,-,TRBJ2-3,TRBD2,TGCGCCAGCAGCCAAGATTCCCGAGCGGGAGTAAGGGATACGCAGTATTTT,CASSQDSRAGVRDTQYF
TRBV13,-,TRBJ2-3,TRBD1,TGTGCCAGCAGCTCCCGGGACAGGGGCAACACAGATACGCAGTATTTT,CASSSRDRGNTDTQYF
TRBV7-8,-,TRBJ1-1,TRBD1,TGTGCCAGCAGCTTAGCTGGACAGGGCGGCACTGAAGCTTTCTTT,CASSLAGQGGTEAFF
TRBV19,once,TRBJ1-2,-,TGTGCCAGTAGTAAGAGGGAGATCTATGGCTACACCTTC,CASSKREIYGYTF
TRBV14,few,TRBJ1-3,-,TGTGCCAGCAGCCTCGCGGGGCCCTCTGGAAACACCATATATTTT,CASSLAGPSGNTIYF
TRBV5-1,-,TRBJ2-5,TRBD1,TGCGCCAGCAGCTTAGGGACAGGGGGCGGTTTGCGGACCCAGTACTTC,CASSLGTGGGLRTQYF
TRBV9,once,TRBJ1-2,TRBD1,TGTGCCAGCAGCCCACGGACAGGGGAATACTATGGCTACACCTTC,CASSPRTGEYYGYTF
TRBV30,-,TRBJ1-5,TRBD1,TGTGCCTGGCTGGACAGGACCCAACCACAGCCCCAGCATTTT,CAWLDRTQPQPQHF